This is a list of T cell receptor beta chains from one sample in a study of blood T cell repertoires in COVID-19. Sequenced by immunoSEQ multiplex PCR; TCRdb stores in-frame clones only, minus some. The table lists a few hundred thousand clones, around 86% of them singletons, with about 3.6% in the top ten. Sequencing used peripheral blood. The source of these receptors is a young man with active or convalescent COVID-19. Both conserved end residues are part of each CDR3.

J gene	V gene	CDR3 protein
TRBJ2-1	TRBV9	CASSVGLFNEQFF
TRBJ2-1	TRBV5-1	CASRLDSSSYNEQFF
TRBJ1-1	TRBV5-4	CASSIQGWSEAFF
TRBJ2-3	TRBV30	CAWSVAGLHTDTQYF
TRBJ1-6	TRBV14	CASSPRVDSPLHF
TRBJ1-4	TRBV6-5	CASSYHRTGNEKLFF
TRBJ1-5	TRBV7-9	CASSTGTGVSNQPQHF
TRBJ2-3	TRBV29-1	CSVVCGPDTQYF
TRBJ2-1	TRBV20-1	CSAFGSEQFF
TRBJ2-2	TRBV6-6	CASRPIQGRDGELFF
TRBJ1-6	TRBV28	CASSLSPSGQGNSPLHF
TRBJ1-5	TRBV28	CASSPTGGHQPQHF
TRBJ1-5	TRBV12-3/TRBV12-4	CASSLRGNQPQHF
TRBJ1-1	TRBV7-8	CASSPDRGWENTEAFF
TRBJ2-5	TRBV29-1	CSVGGGQGETQYF
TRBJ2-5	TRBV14	CASSRSEVAQYF
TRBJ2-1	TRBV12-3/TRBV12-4	CASRPGSREQFF
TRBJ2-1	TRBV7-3	CASSLWPTAINEQFF
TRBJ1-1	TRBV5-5	CASSLLNTEAFF
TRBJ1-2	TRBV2	CASSEGTGIYGYTF
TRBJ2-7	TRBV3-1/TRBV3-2	CASSQRTGGEQYF
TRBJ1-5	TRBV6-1	CASSEQGGVNQPQHF
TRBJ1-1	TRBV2	CASSEGAKAFF
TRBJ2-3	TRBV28	CASSSRDRGTDTQYF
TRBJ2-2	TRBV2	CASSLQGYNTGELFF
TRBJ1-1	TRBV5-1	CASSLSGTEAFF
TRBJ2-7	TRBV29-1	CSVVGTGSAEQYF